The sequence of this T cell receptor (beta chain) was determined in a study of blood T cells in healthy people across ages. A second PCR of 7 to 11 cycles used a sample-barcoded 5' primer and a J-beta primer mix. Each of the samples gave a minimum of 3 million paired-end reads that contained CDR3. One entry per CDR3 protein, called by TCRdb with MiXCR from the 5' RACE reads. This table holds about 1,400,000 distinct CDR3 sequences, approximately 59% found once. As to this clonotype: Its antigen is as yet unknown.

General study points: Conclusively comparing naive with antigen-experienced cells was impossible with unsorted PBMCs.

Total RNA, at least 5 micrograms per sample, was extracted from PBMCs. The germline CDR1 and CDR2 sequences are SEHNR and FQNEAQ (reference sequence). The CDR3 covers 13 residues. The V and J ends lost 5 bases and 3 bases respectively, with 10 bases between them. The gene calls are TRBV7-9 and TRBJ1-1; D remains unclear. The sequence was obtained from a young man in good health. Input material: blood. CDR3 region: CASSGGWDTEAFF. The CDR3 DNA reads TGTGCCAGCAGCGGAGGCTGGGACACTGAAGCTTTCTTT.